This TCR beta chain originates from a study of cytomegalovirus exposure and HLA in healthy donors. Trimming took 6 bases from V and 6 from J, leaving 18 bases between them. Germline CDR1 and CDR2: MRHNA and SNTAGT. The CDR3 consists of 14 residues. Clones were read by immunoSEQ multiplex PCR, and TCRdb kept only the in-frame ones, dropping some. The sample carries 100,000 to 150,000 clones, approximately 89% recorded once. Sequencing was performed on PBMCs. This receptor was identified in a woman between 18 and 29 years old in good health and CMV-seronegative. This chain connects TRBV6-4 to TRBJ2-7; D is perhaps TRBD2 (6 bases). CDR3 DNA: TGTGCCAGCAGCGCGAAGGAGGGTTTTGTCGAGCAGTACTTC. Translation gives CASSAKEGFVEQYF.